The clone carrying this T cell receptor beta chain was seen a handful of times. Its antigen is unidentified. This sample stems from a study of T-cell memory formation after mild COVID-19. The study, taken as a whole, reports: Pre-infection memory contained some responding clones, which suggested that cross-reactive memory had joined. The SARS-CoV-2 specificity of second-wave clones reaching peak at day 37 remained unverified.

Libraries for TCRalpha and TCRbeta carried sample barcodes and unique molecular identifiers via 5'RACE. TCRdb recomputed calls from the 5' RACE reads with MiXCR, one row per CDR3 protein. The data show 500,000 to 650,000 distinct CDR3 sequences, 20% to 25% seen once. The receptor was isolated from an adult woman who had mild COVID-19 (a few samples of this study predate the infection). Cell type and time point are not known. Source material: PBMCs or a T cell subset sorted from them (not recorded which).

CDR3 sequence: CASSPGEDTQYF. The CDR3 DNA follows: TGCGCCAGCAGCCCAGGCGAGGATACGCAGTATTTT. The chain couples TRBV5-1 to TRBJ2-3, with no clear D. There are 12 residues in the CDR3. Per the germline V gene, CDR1 is SGHRS and CDR2 is YFSETQ. V dropped 4 bases and J dropped 6 bases, with 9 bases sitting between them.